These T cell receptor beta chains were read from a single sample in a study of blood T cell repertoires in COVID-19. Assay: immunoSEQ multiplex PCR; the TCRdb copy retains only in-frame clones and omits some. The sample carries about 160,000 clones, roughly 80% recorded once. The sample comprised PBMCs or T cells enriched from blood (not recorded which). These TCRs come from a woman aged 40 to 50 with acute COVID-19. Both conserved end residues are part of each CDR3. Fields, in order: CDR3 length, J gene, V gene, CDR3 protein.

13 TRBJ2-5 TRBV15 CATSRDSGETQYF
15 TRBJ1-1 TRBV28 CASSLNGPQNTEAFF
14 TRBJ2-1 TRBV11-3 CASSLWEREHEQFF
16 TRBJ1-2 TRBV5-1 CASSLEAGGTSYGYTF
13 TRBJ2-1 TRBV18 CASSRGTEGRRFF
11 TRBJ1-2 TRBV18 CASSPLDGYTF
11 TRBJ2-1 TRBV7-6 CASSLQGEQFF
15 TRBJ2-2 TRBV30 CAWSAGGFGTGELFF
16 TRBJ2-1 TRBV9 CASSARIAGGPDEQFF
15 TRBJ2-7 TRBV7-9 CASSFSLVSSYEQYF
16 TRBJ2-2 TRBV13 CASSTRAGGNTGELFF
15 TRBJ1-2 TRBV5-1 CASSFQGAINYGYTF
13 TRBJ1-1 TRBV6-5 CASVDLGSTEAFF
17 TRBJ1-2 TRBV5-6 CASSQGLRTTSSYGYTF
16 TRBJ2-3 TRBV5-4 CASSFGSGMNTDTQYF
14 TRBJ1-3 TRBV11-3 CASRLQGTGNTIYF
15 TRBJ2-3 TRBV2 CASSGLAGGKDTQYF
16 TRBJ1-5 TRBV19 CASSIEATGVRQPQHF
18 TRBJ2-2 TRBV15 CATSREEGGRGYTGELFF
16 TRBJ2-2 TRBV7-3 CASSSTSGYGTGELFF
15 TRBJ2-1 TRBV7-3 CASSPETSGRDEQFF
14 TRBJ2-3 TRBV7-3 CASSLADSTDTQYF
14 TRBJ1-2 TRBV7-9 CASSPGQGGYGYTF
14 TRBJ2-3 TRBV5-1 CASSSFTNTDTQYF
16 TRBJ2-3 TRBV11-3 CASSRASSRDTDTQYF
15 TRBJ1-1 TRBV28 CASSLGGGVNTEAFF
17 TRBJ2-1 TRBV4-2 CASSQDLAGGLYNEQFF
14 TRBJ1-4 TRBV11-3 CASSPTRGSEKLFF
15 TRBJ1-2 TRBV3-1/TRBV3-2 CASSQFTGEDYGYTF
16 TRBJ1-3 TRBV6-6 CASSSFPLSSGNTIYF
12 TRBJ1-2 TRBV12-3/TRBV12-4 CASRPVWGGYTF
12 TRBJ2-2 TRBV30 CAWGQGTGELFF
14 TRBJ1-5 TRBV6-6 CASSPGSSNQPQHF
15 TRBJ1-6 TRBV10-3 CAISESGAPNSPLHF
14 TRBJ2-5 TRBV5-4 CASSRTGEMETQYF
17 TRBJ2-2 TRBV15 CATSRDLGGGSTGELFF
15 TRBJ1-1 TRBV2 CASSESTGGWTEAFF
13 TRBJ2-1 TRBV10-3 CAIGLAGANEQFF
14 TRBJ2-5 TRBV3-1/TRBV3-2 CASSPLDRQETQYF
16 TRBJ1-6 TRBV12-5 CASGLVLGQGYSPLHF
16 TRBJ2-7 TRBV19 CASSRGRGGLAYEQYF
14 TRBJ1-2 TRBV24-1 CATSDRYRDGGYTF
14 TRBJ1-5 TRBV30 CAWSVPGGNQPQHF
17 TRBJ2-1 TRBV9 CASSSHSGSLSYNEQFF
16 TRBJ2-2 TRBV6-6 CASSPSRLAMTGELFF
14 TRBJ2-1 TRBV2 CASSEAPPLGEQFF
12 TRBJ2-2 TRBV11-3 CASSFSAGELFF
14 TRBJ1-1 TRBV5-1 CASSLDRVSTEAFF
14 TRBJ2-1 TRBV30 CAWGFASGSGEQFF
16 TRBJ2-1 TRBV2 CASRERLAGSYNEQFF
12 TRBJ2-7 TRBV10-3 CAIAEQFSKQYF
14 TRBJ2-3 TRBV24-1 CATSDQVSTDTQYF
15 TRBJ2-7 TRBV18 CASSSGQGEVYEQYF
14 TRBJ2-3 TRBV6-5 CASSPGTGSATQYF
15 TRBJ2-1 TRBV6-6 CASSYPAVSYNEQFF
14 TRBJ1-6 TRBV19 CASSINRGNSPLHF
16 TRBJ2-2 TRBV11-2 CASSLLGTSNTGELFF
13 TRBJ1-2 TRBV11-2 CASSPGTGAGYTF
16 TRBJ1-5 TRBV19 CASSILTMGSNQPQHF